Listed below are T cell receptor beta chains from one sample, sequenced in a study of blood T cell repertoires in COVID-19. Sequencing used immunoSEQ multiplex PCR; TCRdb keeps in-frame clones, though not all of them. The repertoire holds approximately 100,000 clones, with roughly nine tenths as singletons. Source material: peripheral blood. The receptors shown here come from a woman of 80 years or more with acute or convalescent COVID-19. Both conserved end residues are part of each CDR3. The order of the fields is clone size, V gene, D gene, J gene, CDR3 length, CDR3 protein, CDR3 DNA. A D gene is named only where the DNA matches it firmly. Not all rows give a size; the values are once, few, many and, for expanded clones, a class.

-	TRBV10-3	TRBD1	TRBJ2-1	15	CAIGGTGMIGNEQFF	TGTGCCATCGGGGGGACAGGTATGATCGGCAATGAGCAGTTCTTC
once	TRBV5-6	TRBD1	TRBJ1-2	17	CASSIRSGTGANYGYTF	TGTGCCAGCAGCATACGATCCGGGACAGGAGCGAACTATGGCTACACCTTC
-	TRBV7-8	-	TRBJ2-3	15	CASSRDYPSTDTQYF	TGTGCCAGCAGTCGTGACTACCCTAGCACAGATACGCAGTATTTT
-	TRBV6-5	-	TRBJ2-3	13	CASRNGGTDTQYF	TGTGCCAGCAGGAACGGGGGCACAGATACGCAGTATTTT
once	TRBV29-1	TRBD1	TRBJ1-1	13	CSVRTGINTEAFF	TGCAGCGTTAGGACAGGGATTAACACTGAAGCTTTCTTT
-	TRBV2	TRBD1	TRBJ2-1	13	CASGGQGGGEQFF	TGTGCCAGCGGGGGACAGGGAGGGGGTGAGCAGTTCTTC
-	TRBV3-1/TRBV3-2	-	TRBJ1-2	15	CASSQGAGPSYGYTF	TGTGCCAGCAGCCAAGGAGCGGGTCCTTCCTATGGCTACACCTTC
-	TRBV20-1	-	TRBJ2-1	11	CSAREVWELFF	TGCAGTGCTAGGGAGGTTTGGGAGCTGTTCTTC
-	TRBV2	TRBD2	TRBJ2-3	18	CASSEAWWASGGTDTQYF	TGTGCCAGCAGTGAAGCCTGGTGGGCTAGCGGGGGAACAGATACGCAGTATTTT
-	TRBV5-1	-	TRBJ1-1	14	CASSVQGGDTEAFF	TGCGCCAGCAGCGTTCAAGGGGGTGACACTGAAGCTTTCTTT
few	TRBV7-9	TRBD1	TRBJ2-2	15	CASSKRTGAAGELFF	TGTGCCAGCAGCAAGCGGACAGGGGCCGCCGGGGAGCTGTTTTTT
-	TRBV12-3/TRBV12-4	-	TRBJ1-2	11	CASSSLTGYTF	TGTGCCAGCAGCTCACTAACCGGCTACACCTTC
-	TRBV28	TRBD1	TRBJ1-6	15	CASSFRGQRNSPLHF	TGTGCCAGCAGTTTTCGGGGACAGCGGAATTCACCCCTCCACTTT
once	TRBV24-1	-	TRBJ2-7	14	CATSDSDSSYEQYF	TGTGCCACCAGTGATTCCGACAGCAGCTACGAGCAGTACTTC
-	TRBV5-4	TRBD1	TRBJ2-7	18	CASSLEGQGAYYSYEQYF	TGTGCCAGCAGCTTGGAGGGACAGGGGGCCTATTACTCCTACGAGCAGTACTTC
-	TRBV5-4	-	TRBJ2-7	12	CASSLGADEQYF	TGTGCCAGCAGCTTGGGCGCGGACGAGCAGTACTTC
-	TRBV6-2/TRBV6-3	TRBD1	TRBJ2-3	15	CASSYRQGVRDTQYF	TGTGCCAGCAGTTACCGGCAGGGGGTGAGGGATACGCAGTATTTT
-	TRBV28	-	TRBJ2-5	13	CASIRAPTETQYF	TGTGCCAGCATTAGAGCCCCCACGGAGACCCAGTACTTC
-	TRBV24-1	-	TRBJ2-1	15	CATSASTGGVYEQFF	TGTGCCACCAGTGCCAGCACAGGGGGGGTATATGAGCAGTTCTTC
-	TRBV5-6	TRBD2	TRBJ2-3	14	CASSHGGIPDTQYF	TGTGCCAGCAGCCACGGGGGGATCCCAGATACGCAGTATTTT
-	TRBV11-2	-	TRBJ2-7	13	CASSPDAGWEQYF	TGTGCCAGCAGCCCTGACGCAGGGTGGGAGCAGTACTTC
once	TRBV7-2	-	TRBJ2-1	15	CASSLARGIYNEQFF	TGTGCCAGCAGCTTAGCACGGGGAATTTACAATGAGCAGTTCTTC
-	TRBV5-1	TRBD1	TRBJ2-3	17	CASSSSGVGQGTDTQYF	TGCGCCAGCAGCTCCTCCGGGGTGGGACAGGGCACAGATACGCAGTATTTT
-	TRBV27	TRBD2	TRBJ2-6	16	CASRLAGATGANVLTF	TGTGCCAGCCGGCTAGCGGGGGCGACTGGGGCCAACGTCCTGACTTTC
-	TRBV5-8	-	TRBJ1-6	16	CASSPGRRHYNSPLHF	TGTGCCAGCAGCCCTGGGCGCCGTCACTATAATTCACCCCTCCACTTT
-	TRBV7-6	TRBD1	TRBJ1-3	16	CASSLGPQGAGNTIYF	TGTGCCAGCAGCTTAGGACCACAGGGGGCTGGAAACACCATATATTTT
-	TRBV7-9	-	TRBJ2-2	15	CASSLGTPNTGELFF	TGTGCCAGCAGCTTAGGAACTCCGAACACCGGGGAGCTGTTTTTT
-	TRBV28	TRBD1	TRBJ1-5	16	CASSFGQGWSNQPQHF	TGTGCCAGCAGCTTTGGACAGGGGTGGAGCAATCAGCCCCAGCATTTT
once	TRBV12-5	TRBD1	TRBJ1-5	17	CASGLVMIQGGNQPQHF	TGTGCTAGTGGTTTGGTAATGATACAGGGGGGCAATCAGCCCCAGCATTTT
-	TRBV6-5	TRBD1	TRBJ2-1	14	CASSYSGTGLEQFF	TGTGCCAGCAGTTATTCCGGGACAGGGCTTGAGCAGTTCTTC
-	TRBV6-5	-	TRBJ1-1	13	CASSYTVNTEAFF	TGTGCCAGCAGTTACACTGTGAACACTGAAGCTTTCTTT
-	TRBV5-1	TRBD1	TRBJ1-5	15	CASSATGAPNQPQHF	TGCGCCAGCAGCGCCACAGGGGCGCCCAATCAGCCCCAGCATTTT
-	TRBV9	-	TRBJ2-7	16	CASSAQGGGGLGEQYF	TGTGCCAGCAGCGCCCAAGGTGGGGGGGGCCTTGGGGAGCAGTACTTC
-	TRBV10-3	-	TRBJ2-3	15	CAISGREGSTDTQYF	TGTGCCATCAGTGGACGGGAAGGTAGCACAGATACGCAGTATTTT
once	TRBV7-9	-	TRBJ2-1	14	CASLGGAHYNEQFF	TGTGCCAGCCTTGGCGGGGCTCACTACAATGAGCAGTTCTTC
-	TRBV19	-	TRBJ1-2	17	CASSQFGGFSANYGYTF	TGTGCCAGTAGTCAATTCGGGGGGTTCTCCGCTAACTATGGCTACACCTTC
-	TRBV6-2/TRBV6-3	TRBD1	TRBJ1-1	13	CASSYKGATEAFF	TGTGCCAGCAGTTACAAGGGGGCCACTGAAGCTTTCTTT
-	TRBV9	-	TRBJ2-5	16	CASSASGWGPQETQYF	TGTGCCAGCAGCGCCAGTGGGTGGGGGCCTCAAGAGACCCAGTACTTC
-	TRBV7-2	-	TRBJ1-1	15	CASSPNRVLAVEAFF	TGTGCCAGCAGCCCGAACAGGGTATTAGCAGTCGAAGCTTTCTTT
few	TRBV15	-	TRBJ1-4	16	CATSREKGGLYEKLFF	TGTGCCACCAGCAGAGAGAAGGGGGGGTTGTATGAAAAACTGTTTTTT
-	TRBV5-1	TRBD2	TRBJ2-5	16	CASSLGASGGQETQYF	TGCGCCAGCAGCTTGGGGGCTAGCGGGGGGCAAGAGACCCAGTACTTC
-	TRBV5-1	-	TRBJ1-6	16	CASSLDAGAGNSPLHF	TGCGCCAGCAGCTTGGACGCGGGGGCTGGTAATTCACCCCTCCACTTT